This T cell receptor beta chain was found in a study of blood T cell repertoires in COVID-19. For the study at large: T cells, B-cell-depleted T cells, or PBMCs provided the cDNA or gDNA that served as material.

Original data processing: Estimation of nucleated cell counts was performed using reference gene primer amplification. Sequencing used immunoSEQ multiplex PCR; TCRdb keeps in-frame clones, though not all of them. Clonal size and the V and J genes are those of that table, whereas D and trimming came from the DNA. The sample has under 95,000 clones; 80% to 90% are singletons. The CDR3 length is 16 residues. V shed 0 bases and J 3 bases; nucleotides not matched to a gene: 8. Germline CDR1 and CDR2: SEHNR and FQNEAQ (reference sequence). The specimen was peripheral blood. The clonotype originates from a human donor in a cohort sampled during active COVID-19. This chain connects TRBV7-9 to TRBJ2-7, with 7 bases aligning to TRBD1. In DNA form, the CDR3 reads TGTGCCAGCAGCTTAGCGCGAGGGGGCGCTTACTACGAGCAGTACTTC. It is translated as CASSLARGGAYYEQYF.